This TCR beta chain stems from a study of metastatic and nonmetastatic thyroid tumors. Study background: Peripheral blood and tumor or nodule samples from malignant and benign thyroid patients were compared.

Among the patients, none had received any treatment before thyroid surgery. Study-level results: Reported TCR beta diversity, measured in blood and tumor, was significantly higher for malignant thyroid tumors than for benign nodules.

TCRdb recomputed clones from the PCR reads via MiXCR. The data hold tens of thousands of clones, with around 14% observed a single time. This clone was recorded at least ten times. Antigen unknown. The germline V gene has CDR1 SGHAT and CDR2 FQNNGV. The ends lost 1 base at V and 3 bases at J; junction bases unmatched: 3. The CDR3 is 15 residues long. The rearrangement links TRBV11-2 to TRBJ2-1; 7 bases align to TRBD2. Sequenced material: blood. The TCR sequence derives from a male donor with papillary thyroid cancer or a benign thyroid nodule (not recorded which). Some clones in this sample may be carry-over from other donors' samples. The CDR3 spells CASSLGAGVYNEQFF. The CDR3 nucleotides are TGTGCCAGCAGCTTAGGGGCGGGGGTCTACAATGAGCAGTTCTTC.